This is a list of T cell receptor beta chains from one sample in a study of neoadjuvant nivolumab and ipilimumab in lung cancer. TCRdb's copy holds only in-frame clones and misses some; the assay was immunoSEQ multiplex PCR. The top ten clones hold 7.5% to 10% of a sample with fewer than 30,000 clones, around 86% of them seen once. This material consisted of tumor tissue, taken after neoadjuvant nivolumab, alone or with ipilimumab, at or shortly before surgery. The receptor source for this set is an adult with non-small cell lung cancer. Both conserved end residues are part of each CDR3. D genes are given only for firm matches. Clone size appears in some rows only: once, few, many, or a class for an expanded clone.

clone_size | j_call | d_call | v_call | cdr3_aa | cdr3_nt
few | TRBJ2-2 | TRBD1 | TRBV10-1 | CASSESLGTGILFF | TGCGCCAGCAGTGAGTCTCTTGGGACAGGGATCCTGTTTTTT
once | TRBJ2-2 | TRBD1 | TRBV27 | CASSVTGLTGELFF | TGTGCCAGCAGTGTGACAGGGTTGACCGGGGAGCTGTTTTTT
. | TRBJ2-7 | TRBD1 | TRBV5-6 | CASSLKTGKAYEQYF | TGTGCCAGCAGCTTGAAGACAGGGAAGGCATACGAGCAGTACTTC
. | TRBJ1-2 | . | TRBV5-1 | CASRTENNYGYTF | TGCGCCAGCCGGACCGAGAATAACTATGGCTACACCTTC
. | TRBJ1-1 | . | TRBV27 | CASSFNSMNTEAFF | TGTGCCAGCAGTTTTAACAGCATGAACACTGAAGCTTTCTTT
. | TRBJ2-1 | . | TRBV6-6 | CASRSETYNEQFF | TGTGCCAGCAGGTCGGAAACCTACAATGAGCAGTTCTTC
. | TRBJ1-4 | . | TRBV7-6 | CASSPTPNANEKLFF | TGTGCCAGCAGCCCTACACCCAACGCTAATGAAAAACTGTTTTTT
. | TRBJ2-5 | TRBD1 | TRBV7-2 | CASSLSSLYRDRGQETQYF | TGTGCCAGCAGCTTATCAAGTTTGTATAGGGACAGGGGACAAGAGACCCAGTACTTC
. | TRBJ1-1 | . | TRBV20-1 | CSARWRSEAFF | TGCAGTGCGAGGTGGCGGTCTGAAGCTTTCTTT
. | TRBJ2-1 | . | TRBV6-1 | CASILGLAGSNEQFF | .
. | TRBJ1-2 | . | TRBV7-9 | CASSSGSPTRDGYTF | TGTGCCAGCAGCTCCGGGAGCCCCACGCGGGATGGCTACACCTTC
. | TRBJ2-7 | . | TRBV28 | CASSLLAGAYEQYF | TGTGCCAGCAGTTTATTGGCAGGGGCGTACGAGCAGTACTTC
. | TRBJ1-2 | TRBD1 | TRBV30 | CAWSKGQGYGYTF | TGTGCCTGGAGTAAGGGACAGGGGTATGGCTACACCTTC
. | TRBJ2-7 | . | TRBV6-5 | CASSYLGSFSEQYF | TGTGCCAGCAGTTACTTAGGTAGCTTCTCCGAGCAGTACTTC
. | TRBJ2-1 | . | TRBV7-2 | CASSFSRGEQFF | TGTGCCAGCAGCTTCTCACGCGGTGAGCAGTTCTTC
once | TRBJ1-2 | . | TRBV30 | CAWDGTNYGYTF | TGTGCCTGGGACGGCACTAACTATGGCTACACCTTC
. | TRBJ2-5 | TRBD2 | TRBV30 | CAWSGGGGLETQYF | TGTGCCTGGAGCGGGGGGGGCGGTCTGGAGACCCAGTACTTC
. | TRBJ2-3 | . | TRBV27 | CASSRLGGSGTDTQYF | TGTGCCAGCAGTCGGCTTGGTGGTAGCGGCACAGATACGCAGTATTTT
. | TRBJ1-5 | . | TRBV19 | CASSLRGLSNQPQHF | TGTGCCAGTAGTTTAAGGGGCTTGAGCAATCAGCCCCAGCATTTT
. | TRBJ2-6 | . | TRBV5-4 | CASSPSLLGANVLTF | TGTGCCAGCAGCCCTTCGTTGTTAGGGGCCAACGTCCTGACTTTC
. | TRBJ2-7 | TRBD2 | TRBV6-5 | CASWGLASSYEQYF | TGTGCCAGCTGGGGACTAGCGAGCTCCTACGAGCAGTACTTC
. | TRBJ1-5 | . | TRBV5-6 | CASSLHSNQPQHF | TGTGCCAGCAGCTTACATAGCAATCAGCCCCAGCATTTT
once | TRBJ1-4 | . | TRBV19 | CASSASGAGEKLFF | TGTGCCAGTAGTGCCTCCGGGGCAGGGGAAAAACTGTTTTTT
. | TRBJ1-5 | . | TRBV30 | CAWRESGAQPQHF | TGTGCCTGGAGGGAGTCGGGGGCCCAGCCCCAGCATTTT
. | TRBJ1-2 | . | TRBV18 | CASSPEYNYGYTF | TGTGCCAGCTCTCCAGAGTACAACTATGGCTACACCTTC
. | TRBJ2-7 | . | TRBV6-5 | CASSYSYGDSYEQYF | TGTGCCAGCAGTTACTCCTATGGGGATTCCTACGAGCAGTACTTC
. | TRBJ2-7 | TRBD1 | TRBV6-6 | CASSGQGYEQYF | TGTGCCAGCAGCGGACAGGGCTACGAGCAGTACTTC
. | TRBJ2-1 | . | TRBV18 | CASSPRRVEQFF | TGTGCCAGCTCACCAAGGAGGGTTGAGCAGTTCTTC
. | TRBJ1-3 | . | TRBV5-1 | CASSLGAGNSGNTIYF | TGCGCCAGCAGCTTGGGCGCAGGAAACTCTGGAAACACCATATATTTT
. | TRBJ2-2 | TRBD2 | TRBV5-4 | CASSPTSGRSTGELFF | TGTGCCAGCAGCCCGACTAGCGGGAGGTCCACCGGGGAGCTGTTTTTT
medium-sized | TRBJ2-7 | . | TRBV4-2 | CASSQELLTGAGVYEQYF | TGTGCCAGCAGCCAAGAGTTGCTGACAGGGGCGGGGGTTTACGAGCAGTACTTC
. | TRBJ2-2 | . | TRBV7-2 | CASSPRSAPETGELFF | TGTGCCAGCAGCCCCCGGTCAGCCCCGGAAACCGGGGAGCTGTTTTTT
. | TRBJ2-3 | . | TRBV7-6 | CASSLGLTTDTQYF | TGTGCCAGCAGCTTAGGGCTTACCACAGATACGCAGTATTTT
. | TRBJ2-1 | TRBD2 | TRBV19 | CASSPASGRTLNEQFF | TGTGCCAGTAGCCCGGCTAGCGGGAGAACCCTCAATGAGCAGTTCTTC
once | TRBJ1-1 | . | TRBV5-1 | CASRGAGLRAFF | TGCGCCAGCAGGGGAGCAGGCTTGAGAGCTTTCTTT
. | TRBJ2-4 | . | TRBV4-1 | CASSQDVGRSAKNIQYF | TGCGCCAGCAGCCAAGATGTGGGGAGATCCGCCAAAAACATTCAGTACTTC
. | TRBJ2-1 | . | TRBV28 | CASSPRGAAEDEQFF | TGTGCCAGCAGTCCCCGGGGGGCAGCCGAGGATGAGCAGTTCTTC
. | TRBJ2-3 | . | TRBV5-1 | CASSPSLLTFTDTQYF | TGCGCCAGCAGTCCTTCTTTACTAACCTTCACAGATACGCAGTATTTT
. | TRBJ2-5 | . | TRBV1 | CTSSPRYTPYQETQYF | TGCACCAGCAGCCCCAGATACACGCCGTACCAAGAGACCCAGTACTTC
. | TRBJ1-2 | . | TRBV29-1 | CSVEVRRKRGDGYTF | TGCAGCGTTGAAGTTAGAAGGAAAAGGGGCGATGGCTACACCTTC
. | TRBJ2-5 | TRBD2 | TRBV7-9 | CASSLVYSTSGRGETQYF | TGTGCCAGCAGCTTAGTCTATAGCACTAGCGGGAGAGGAGAGACCCAGTACTTC
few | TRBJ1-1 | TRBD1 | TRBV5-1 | CASSVLGTGSEAFF | TGCGCCAGCAGCGTTTTGGGGACAGGGAGTGAAGCTTTCTTT
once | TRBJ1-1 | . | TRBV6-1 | CASSDRGGLAEAFF | TGTGCCAGCAGTGATCGGGGGGGATTAGCTGAAGCTTTCTTT
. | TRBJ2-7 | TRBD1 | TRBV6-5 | CASSIYGTGDYEQYF | TGTGCCAGCAGTATATACGGGACAGGGGACTACGAGCAGTACTTC
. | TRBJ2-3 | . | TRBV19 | CASSIDRGADTQYF | TGTGCCAGTAGTATAGACCGCGGTGCAGATACGCAGTATTTT
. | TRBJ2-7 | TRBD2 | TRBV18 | CASSPTQLAGGHEQYF | TGTGCCAGCTCACCGACCCAACTAGCGGGAGGTCACGAGCAGTACTTC
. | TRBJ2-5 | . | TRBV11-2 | CASSKGVRETQYF | TGTGCCAGCAGCAAGGGGGTAAGGGAGACCCAGTACTTC
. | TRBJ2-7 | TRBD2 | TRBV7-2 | CASRSSGGSGSEQYF | TGTGCCAGCAGATCATCAGGGGGTAGCGGGAGCGAGCAGTACTTC
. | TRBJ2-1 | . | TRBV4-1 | CASSQDRGAPGNEQFF | TGCGCCAGCAGCCAAGATCGAGGAGCACCCGGCAATGAGCAGTTCTTC
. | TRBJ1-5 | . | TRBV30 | CAWSVQQATAGAQHF | TGTGCCTGGAGTGTACAGCAGGCGACCGCCGGAGCCCAGCATTTT
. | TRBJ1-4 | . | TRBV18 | CASSPRGNGNEKLFF | TGTGCCAGCTCACCAAGGGGGAATGGAAATGAAAAACTGTTTTTT
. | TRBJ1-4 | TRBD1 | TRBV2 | CASSESPGTGDEKLFF | TGTGCCAGCAGTGAATCTCCCGGGACAGGGGATGAAAAACTGTTTTTT